This TCR beta chain was captured in a study of blood T cell repertoires in COVID-19 (dated by TCRdb to 2020 to 2021). About the study as a whole: Collaborator samples came from the United States, Italy and Spain and covered acute and convalescent phases of COVID-19. Samples came from the ongoing ImmuneRACE study (first 160 participants) plus 1,254 subjects from 6 global collaborators. Where available, HLA class I and class II types were obtained from metadata supplied by the sample provider rather than from assay-based typing. The prospective study material was composed of cDNA or gDNA derived from T cells, B-cell-depleted T cells, or PBMCs. The dataset comprised deeply sampled blood TCRbeta repertoires from subjects exposed to, actively infected with, or recovered from COVID-19. The sample metadata nearly always contained a de-identified subject ID, COVID-19 status, age in years and sex. The repertoires were released in a freely available public database intended as a resource for research on the immune response to SARS-CoV-2.

TCRbeta CDR3 regions were amplified from genomic DNA by means of the immunoSEQ Assay, a bias-controlled multiplex PCR. Concerning the study's data processing: Nucleated cell counts per sample were estimated from amplification of reference gene primers within the assay. To quantify the absolute abundance of each unique TCRbeta CDR3 rearrangement, sequence reads were collapsed and filtered. Productive Simpson clonality was computed per sample as the square root of Simpson's diversity index over productive rearrangements. Sourced from immuneACCESS, this table was stored by TCRdb with only in-frame sequences that have V and J called. A share of the clones is absent; for the studies checked, an unresolved V gene accounts for under half, and the remainder has no known explanation. V and J calls and clone size are those listed in that table; D and trimming were worked out from the DNA. The sample table shows 58,000 or so clones, and roughly 79% are seen once. 4.5% to 6% of the sample rests with the top ten.

The collaborating institutions used their own protocols to collect whole blood in K2EDTA tubes. For TCRbeta analysis, collaborators shipped samples as frozen whole blood, isolated PBMCs, or DNA extracted from either of those sample types. For this clone: What this receptor recognizes is not known. One base away there is no much larger clone; base qualities are not given.

Paper-wide results and their limitations: The amount of clinical and demographic metadata varied by source and participant and was provided uncurated.

The receptor's source is a human donor in a cohort sampled during active COVID-19. Sequenced material: peripheral blood.

The DNA reads TGTGCCAGCAGCCAAACTCACAGAAACTTCTATGGCTACACCTTC. Its protein reads: CASSQTHRNFYGYTF. Rearrangement joined TRBV3-1 (or the pseudogene TRBV3-2) to TRBJ1-2, with the D gene too uncertain to name. The CDR3 sequence holds 15 residues, the cysteine and phenylalanine included. Left in the record is the CDR3 DNA by itself, 45 bases read in frame from the first base. Deletion took 2 bases off V and 4 bases off J, with a span of 14 bases between the germline ends. CDR1 and CDR2 are drawn from the germline V gene (reference sequence): LGHDT, YNNKEL.